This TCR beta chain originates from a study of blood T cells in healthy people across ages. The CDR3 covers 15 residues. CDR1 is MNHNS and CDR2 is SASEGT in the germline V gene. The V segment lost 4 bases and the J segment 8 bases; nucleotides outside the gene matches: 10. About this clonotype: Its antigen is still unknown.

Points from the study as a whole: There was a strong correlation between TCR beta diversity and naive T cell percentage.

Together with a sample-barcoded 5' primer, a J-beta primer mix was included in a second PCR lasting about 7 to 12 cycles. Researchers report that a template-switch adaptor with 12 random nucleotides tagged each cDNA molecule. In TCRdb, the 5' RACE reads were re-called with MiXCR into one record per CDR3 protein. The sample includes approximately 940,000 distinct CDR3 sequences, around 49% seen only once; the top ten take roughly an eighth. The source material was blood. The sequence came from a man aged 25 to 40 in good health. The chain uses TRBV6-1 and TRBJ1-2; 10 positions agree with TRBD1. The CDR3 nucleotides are TGTGCCAGCAGTGTTGCCGGGACAGGGGTTAACGGCTACACCTTC. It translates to CASSVAGTGVNGYTF.